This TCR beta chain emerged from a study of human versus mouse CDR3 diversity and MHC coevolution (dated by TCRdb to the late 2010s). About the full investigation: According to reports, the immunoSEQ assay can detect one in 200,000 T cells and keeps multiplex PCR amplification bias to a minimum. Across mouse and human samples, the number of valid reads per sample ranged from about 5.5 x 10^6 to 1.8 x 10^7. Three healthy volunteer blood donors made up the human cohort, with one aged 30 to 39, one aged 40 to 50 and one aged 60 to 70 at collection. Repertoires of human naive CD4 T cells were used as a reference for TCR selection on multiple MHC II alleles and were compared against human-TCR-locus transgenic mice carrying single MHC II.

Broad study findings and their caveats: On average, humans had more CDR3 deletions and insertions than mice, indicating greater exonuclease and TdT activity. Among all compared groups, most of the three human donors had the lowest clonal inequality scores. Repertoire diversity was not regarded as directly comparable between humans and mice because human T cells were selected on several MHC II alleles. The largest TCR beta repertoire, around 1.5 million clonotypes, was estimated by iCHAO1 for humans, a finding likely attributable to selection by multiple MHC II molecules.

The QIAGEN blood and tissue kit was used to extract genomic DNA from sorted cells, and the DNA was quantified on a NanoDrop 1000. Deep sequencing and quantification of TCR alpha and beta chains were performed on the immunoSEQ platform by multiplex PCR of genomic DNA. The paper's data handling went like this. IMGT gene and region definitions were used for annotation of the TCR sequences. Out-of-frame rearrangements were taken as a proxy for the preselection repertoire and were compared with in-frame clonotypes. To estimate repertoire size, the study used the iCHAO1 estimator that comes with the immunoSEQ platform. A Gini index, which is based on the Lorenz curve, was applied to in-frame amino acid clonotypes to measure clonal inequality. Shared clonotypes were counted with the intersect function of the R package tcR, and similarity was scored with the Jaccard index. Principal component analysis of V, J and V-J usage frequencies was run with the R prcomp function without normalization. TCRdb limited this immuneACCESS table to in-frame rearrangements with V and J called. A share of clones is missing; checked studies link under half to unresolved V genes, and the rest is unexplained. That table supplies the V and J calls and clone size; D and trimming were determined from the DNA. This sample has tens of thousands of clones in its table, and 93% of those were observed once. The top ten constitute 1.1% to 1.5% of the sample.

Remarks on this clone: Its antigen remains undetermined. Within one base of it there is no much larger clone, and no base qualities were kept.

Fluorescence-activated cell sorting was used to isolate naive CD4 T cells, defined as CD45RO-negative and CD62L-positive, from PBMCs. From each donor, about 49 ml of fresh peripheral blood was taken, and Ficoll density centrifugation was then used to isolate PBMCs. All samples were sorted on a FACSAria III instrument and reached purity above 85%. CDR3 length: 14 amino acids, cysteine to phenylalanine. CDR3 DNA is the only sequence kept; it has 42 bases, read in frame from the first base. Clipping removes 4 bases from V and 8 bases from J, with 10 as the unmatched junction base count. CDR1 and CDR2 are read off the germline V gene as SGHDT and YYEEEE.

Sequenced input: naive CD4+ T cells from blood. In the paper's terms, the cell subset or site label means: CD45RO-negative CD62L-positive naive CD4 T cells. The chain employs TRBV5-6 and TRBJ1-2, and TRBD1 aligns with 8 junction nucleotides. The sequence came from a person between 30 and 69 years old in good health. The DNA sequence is TGTGCCAGCAGCCGATACGACAGGGGTGGAGGCTACACCTTC. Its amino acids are CASSRYDRGGGYTF.